This is a list of T cell receptor beta chains from one sample in a study of blood T cell repertoires in COVID-19. This table comes from immunoSEQ multiplex PCR, and its TCRdb copy is limited to in-frame clones, with some not included. The repertoire holds some 100,000 clones, with 91% as singletons. Input material: peripheral blood. Source of these receptors: a man aged 50 to 59 with acute or convalescent COVID-19. Each CDR3 is given with its conserved first and last residue. Size values are once, few and many counts, or a class for expanded clones, and some rows have none.

abundance: once
v_gene: TRBV5-4
CDR3aa: CASSLNKLSQTGGQYF

abundance: NA
v_gene: TRBV7-2
CDR3aa: CASSLGASGAYEQYF

abundance: few
v_gene: TRBV6-6
CDR3aa: CASTQGFNEKLFF

abundance: once
v_gene: TRBV12-5
CDR3aa: CASGFLQGARYYEQYF

abundance: NA
v_gene: TRBV6-5
CDR3aa: CASRDRDSSYEQYF

abundance: NA
v_gene: TRBV5-4
CDR3aa: CASSLELASNEQFF

abundance: NA
v_gene: TRBV19
CDR3aa: CASSLKGNQPQHF

abundance: NA
v_gene: TRBV13
CDR3aa: CASSSGQGFGQPQHF

abundance: NA
v_gene: TRBV11-2
CDR3aa: CASSQGYFSMNTEAFF

abundance: NA
v_gene: TRBV4-1
CDR3aa: CASSQGLGGIRSGNTIYF

abundance: NA
v_gene: TRBV7-9
CDR3aa: CASSLNSGIGELFF

abundance: NA
v_gene: TRBV4-3
CDR3aa: CASSQGQINGYTF

abundance: many
v_gene: TRBV12-3/TRBV12-4
CDR3aa: CASRPQGSTEAFF

abundance: NA
v_gene: TRBV7-9
CDR3aa: CASSLSREATNEKLFF

abundance: once
v_gene: TRBV5-4
CDR3aa: CASSLTGFNEAFF

abundance: NA
v_gene: TRBV7-3
CDR3aa: CASSSQPGQGSGYTF

abundance: NA
v_gene: TRBV5-1
CDR3aa: CASTRTGGPGYTF

abundance: NA
v_gene: TRBV15
CDR3aa: CATSTPRGAGGTQMVTDTQYF

abundance: NA
v_gene: TRBV28
CDR3aa: CASTGGDRGSYNSPLHF

abundance: NA
v_gene: TRBV9
CDR3aa: CASSPSRGPNTGELFF

abundance: NA
v_gene: TRBV4-3
CDR3aa: CASSATGNSGANVLTF

abundance: NA
v_gene: TRBV7-2
CDR3aa: CASSRSGESYNSPLHF

abundance: NA
v_gene: TRBV4-3
CDR3aa: CASSQGAGMYYGYTF

abundance: NA
v_gene: TRBV7-9
CDR3aa: CASSPRVAGGTDTQYF

abundance: NA
v_gene: TRBV13
CDR3aa: CASSRRTSGGDTQYF

abundance: NA
v_gene: TRBV6-4
CDR3aa: CASSRGPSLSGELFF

abundance: NA
v_gene: TRBV28
CDR3aa: CASSLGSYGYTF

abundance: once
v_gene: TRBV2
CDR3aa: CASNPGQGYGYTF

abundance: NA
v_gene: TRBV7-9
CDR3aa: CASSFAGGINEQFF

abundance: NA
v_gene: TRBV6-5
CDR3aa: CASTTWTANTGELFF

abundance: NA
v_gene: TRBV18
CDR3aa: CASSPQNSLENYGYTF

abundance: NA
v_gene: TRBV6-1
CDR3aa: CASSEARADQPQHF

abundance: NA
v_gene: TRBV10-2
CDR3aa: CASSGTRQETQYF

abundance: NA
v_gene: TRBV5-1
CDR3aa: CASKTGVRDEQYF

abundance: NA
v_gene: TRBV19
CDR3aa: CASSLRQGSGELFF

abundance: NA
v_gene: TRBV5-4
CDR3aa: CASSLAQGNTGELFF

abundance: NA
v_gene: TRBV7-8
CDR3aa: CASRKTVGDYEQYF

abundance: NA
v_gene: TRBV3-1/TRBV3-2
CDR3aa: CASSPEGSSNYGYTF

abundance: NA
v_gene: TRBV9
CDR3aa: CASSVEAGVNTEAFF

abundance: NA
v_gene: TRBV4-2
CDR3aa: CASSQEGGEVGELFF

abundance: NA
v_gene: TRBV7-9
CDR3aa: CASSLETGVYTEAFF

abundance: NA
v_gene: TRBV5-1
CDR3aa: CASSPPGQLNTEAFF

abundance: NA
v_gene: TRBV6-2/TRBV6-3
CDR3aa: CASSFPGVRQPQHF

abundance: NA
v_gene: TRBV21-1
CDR3aa: CASSIDTGTGSLANEKLFF

abundance: NA
v_gene: TRBV5-1
CDR3aa: CASSSGPSYEQYF

abundance: NA
v_gene: TRBV24-1
CDR3aa: CATSDPSGGKPYEQYF

abundance: once
v_gene: TRBV11-2
CDR3aa: CASSFLAGGDNTGELFF

abundance: NA
v_gene: TRBV19
CDR3aa: CASSMQALGGTGSNYGYTF

abundance: NA
v_gene: TRBV5-4
CDR3aa: CASSFKRGTSYNEQFF

abundance: NA
v_gene: TRBV7-9
CDR3aa: CASSLGTGQGTEAFF

abundance: NA
v_gene: TRBV7-6
CDR3aa: CASSPRASGGSYNEQFF

abundance: NA
v_gene: TRBV27
CDR3aa: CASMFRGRTEAFF

abundance: NA
v_gene: TRBV5-6
CDR3aa: CASSLLTATGGGNTIYF

abundance: few
v_gene: TRBV5-1
CDR3aa: CASSPIGVNSNQPQHF

abundance: NA
v_gene: TRBV20-1
CDR3aa: CSAIDRLNSPLHF

abundance: NA
v_gene: TRBV6-5
CDR3aa: CASRTGASTDTQYF

abundance: NA
v_gene: TRBV7-6
CDR3aa: CASTTGGSYNEQFF

abundance: NA
v_gene: TRBV28
CDR3aa: CASKPGERNIQYF

abundance: NA
v_gene: TRBV2
CDR3aa: CASSQGQSGETQYF